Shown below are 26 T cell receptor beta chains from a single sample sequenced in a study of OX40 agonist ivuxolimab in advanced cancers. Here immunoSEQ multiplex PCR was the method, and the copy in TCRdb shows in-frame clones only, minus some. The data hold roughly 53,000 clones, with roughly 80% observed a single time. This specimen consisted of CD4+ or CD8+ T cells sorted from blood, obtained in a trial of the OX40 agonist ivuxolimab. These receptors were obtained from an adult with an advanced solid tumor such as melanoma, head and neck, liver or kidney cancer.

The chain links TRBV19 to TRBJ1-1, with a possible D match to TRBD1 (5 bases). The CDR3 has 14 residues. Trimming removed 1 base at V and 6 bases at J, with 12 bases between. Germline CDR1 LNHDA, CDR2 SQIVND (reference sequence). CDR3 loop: CASSIAGRVAEAFF. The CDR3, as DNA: TGTGCCAGTAGTATAGCGGGCAGGGTCGCTGAAGCTTTCTTT.

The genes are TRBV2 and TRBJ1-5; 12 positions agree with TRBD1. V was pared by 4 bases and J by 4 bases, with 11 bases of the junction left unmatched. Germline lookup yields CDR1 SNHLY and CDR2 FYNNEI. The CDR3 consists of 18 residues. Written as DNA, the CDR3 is TGTGCCAGCAGTGGGCCCAGGGACAGGGGGCTGTATAATCAGCCCCAGCATTTT. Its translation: CASSGPRDRGLYNQPQHF.

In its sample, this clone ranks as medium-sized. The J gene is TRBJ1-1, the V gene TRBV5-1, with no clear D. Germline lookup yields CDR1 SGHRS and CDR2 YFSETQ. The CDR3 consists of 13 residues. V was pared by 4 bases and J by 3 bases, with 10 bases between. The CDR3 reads CASSQIPDTEAFF. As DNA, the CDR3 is TGCGCCAGCAGCCAGATCCCGGACACTGAAGCTTTCTTT.

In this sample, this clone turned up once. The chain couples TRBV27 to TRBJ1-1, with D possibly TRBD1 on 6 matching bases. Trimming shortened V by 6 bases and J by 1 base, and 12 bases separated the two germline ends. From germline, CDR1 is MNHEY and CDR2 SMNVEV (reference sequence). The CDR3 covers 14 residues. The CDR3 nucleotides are TGTGCCAGCAGATTTGGACAGCGGAACACTGAAGCTTTCTTT. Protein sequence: CASRFGQRNTEAFF.

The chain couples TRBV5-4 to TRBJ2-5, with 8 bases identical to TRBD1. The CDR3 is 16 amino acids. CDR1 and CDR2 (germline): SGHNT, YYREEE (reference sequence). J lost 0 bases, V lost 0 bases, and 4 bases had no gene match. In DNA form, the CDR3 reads TGTGCCAGCAGCTTGGCGCAGGGGGCGTACCAAGAGACCCAGTACTTC. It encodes CASSLAQGAYQETQYF.

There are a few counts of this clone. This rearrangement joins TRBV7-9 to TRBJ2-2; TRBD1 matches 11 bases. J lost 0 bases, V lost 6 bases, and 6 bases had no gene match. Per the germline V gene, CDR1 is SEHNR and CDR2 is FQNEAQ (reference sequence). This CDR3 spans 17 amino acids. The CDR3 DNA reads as TGTGCCAGCAGGTCGGACAGGGGGCTCGCGAACACCGGGGAGCTGTTTTTT. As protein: CASRSDRGLANTGELFF.

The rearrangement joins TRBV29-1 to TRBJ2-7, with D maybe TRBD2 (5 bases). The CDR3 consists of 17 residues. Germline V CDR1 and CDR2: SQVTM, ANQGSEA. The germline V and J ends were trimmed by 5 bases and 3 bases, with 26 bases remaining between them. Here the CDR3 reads CSVSRRGVANTIYEQYF. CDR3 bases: TGCAGCGTTAGTCGACGGGGAGTAGCGAATACGATCTACGAGCAGTACTTC.

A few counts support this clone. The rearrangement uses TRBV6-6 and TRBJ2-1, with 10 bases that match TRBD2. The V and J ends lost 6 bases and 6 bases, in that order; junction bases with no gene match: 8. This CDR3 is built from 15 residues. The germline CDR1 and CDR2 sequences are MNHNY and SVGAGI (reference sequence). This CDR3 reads CASRPTSGATNEQFF. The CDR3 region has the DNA TGTGCCAGCAGACCCACTAGCGGGGCCACCAATGAGCAGTTCTTC.

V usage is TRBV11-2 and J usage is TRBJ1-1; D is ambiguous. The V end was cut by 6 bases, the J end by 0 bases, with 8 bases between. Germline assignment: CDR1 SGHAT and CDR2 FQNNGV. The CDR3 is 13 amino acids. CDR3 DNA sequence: TGTGCCAGCAGACCGACATTGAACACTGAAGCTTTCTTT. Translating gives CASRPTLNTEAFF. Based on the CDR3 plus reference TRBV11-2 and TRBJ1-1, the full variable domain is EAGVAQSPRYKIIEKRQSVAFWCNPISGHATLYWYQQILGQGPKLLIQFQNNGVVDDSQLPKDRFSAERLKGVDSTLKIQPAKLEDSAVYLCASRPTLNTEAFFGQGTRLTVV.

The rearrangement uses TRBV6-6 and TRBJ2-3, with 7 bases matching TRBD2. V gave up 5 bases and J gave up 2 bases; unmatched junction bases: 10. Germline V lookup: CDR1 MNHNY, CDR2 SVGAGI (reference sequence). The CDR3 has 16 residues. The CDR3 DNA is TGTGCCAGCAGTGTAGGGCTAGCGGTATCCACAGATACGCAGTATTTT. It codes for CASSVGLAVSTDTQYF.

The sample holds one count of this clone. The CDR3 region is CASSLAWEAGELFF. CDR3 DNA sequence: TGTGCCAGCAGCTTAGCTTGGGAGGCCGGGGAGCTGTTTTTT. The rearrangement links TRBV11-1 to TRBJ2-2, with a weak D call TRBD2 (6 bases). This CDR3 region has 14 residues. CDR1 and CDR2 (germline): SGHAT, FQDESV (reference sequence). V lost 0 bases and J lost 6, with 8 bases in between. Full variable domain (remainder filled in from reference TRBV11-1 and TRBJ2-2): EAEVAQSPRYKITEKSQAVAFWCDPISGHATLYWYRQILGQGPELLVQFQDESVVDDSQLPKDRFSAERLKGVDSTLKIQPAELGDSAMYLCASSLAWEAGELFFGEGSRLTVL.

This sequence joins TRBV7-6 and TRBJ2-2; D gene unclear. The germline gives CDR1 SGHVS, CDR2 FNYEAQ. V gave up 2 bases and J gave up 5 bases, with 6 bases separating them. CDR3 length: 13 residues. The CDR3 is CASSLSRTGELFF. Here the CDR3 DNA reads TGTGCCAGCAGCTTAAGCAGGACCGGGGAGCTGTTTTTT.

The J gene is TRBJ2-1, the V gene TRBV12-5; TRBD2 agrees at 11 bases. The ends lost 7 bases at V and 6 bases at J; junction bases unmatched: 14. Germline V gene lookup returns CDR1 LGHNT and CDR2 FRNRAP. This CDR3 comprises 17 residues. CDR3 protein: CASASRVRLAGFNEQFF. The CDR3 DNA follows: TGTGCTAGTGCCTCCCGGGTCCGACTAGCGGGGTTCAATGAGCAGTTCTTC.

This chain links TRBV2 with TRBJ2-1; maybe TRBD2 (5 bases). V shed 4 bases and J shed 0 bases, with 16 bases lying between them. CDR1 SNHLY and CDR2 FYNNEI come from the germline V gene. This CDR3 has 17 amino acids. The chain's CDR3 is CASSVRGGGSSYNEQFF. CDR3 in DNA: TGTGCCAGCAGTGTACGAGGCGGCGGGTCCTCCTACAATGAGCAGTTCTTC.

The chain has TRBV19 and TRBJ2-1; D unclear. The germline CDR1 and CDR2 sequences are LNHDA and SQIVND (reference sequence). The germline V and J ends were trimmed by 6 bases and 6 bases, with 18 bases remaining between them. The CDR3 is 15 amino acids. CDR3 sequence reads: CASSPPGPAANEQFF. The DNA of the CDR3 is TGTGCCAGTAGCCCGCCCGGGCCGGCGGCCAATGAGCAGTTCTTC.

In DNA, the CDR3 is TGTGCCAGCAGCTTAGCGCACGGTCCGGCAGATACGCAGTATTTT. As protein: CASSLAHGPADTQYF. The chain employs TRBV7-2 and TRBJ2-3; D is unclear. The length of the CDR3 is 15 residues. CDR1 is SGHTA, CDR2 FQGNSA, per germline. V was shortened by 0 bases and J by 4 bases, with 11 bases between the two germline ends.

The CDR3 loop is CASSFYGGNEQYF. As DNA, the CDR3 is TGTGCCAGCAGCTTTTATGGGGGTAACGAGCAGTACTTC. This chain connects TRBV7-6 to TRBJ2-7; D is perhaps TRBD1 or TRBD2 (5 bases each). The CDR3 totals 13 residues. Germline CDR1 is SGHVS and CDR2 is FNYEAQ. Trimming pared 3 bases from V and 5 bases from J, leaving 11 bases between.

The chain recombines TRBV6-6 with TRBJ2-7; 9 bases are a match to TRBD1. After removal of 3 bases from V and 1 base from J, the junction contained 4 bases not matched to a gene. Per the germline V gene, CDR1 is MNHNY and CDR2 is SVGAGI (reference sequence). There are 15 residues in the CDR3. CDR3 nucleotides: TGTGCCAGCAGTTATGGACAGGGGTTTTCCTACGAGCAGTACTTC. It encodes CASSYGQGFSYEQYF.

CDR3 DNA: TGTGCCAGCAGCTTGGACCCTAATGCCGGGGAGCTGTTTTTT. Its protein is CASSLDPNAGELFF. This sequence joins TRBV11-3 and TRBJ2-2; no clear D gene. V lost 3 bases, J lost 6 bases, and 11 bases lay in between. The V gene's germline CDR1 is SGHNT and CDR2 YENEEA. This CDR3 is 14 amino acids long.

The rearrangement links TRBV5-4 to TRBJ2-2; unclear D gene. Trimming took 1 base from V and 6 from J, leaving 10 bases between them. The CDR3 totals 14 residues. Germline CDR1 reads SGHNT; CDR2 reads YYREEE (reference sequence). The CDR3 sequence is CASSLPSLAGELFF. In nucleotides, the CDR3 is TGTGCCAGCAGCTTGCCATCCCTGGCCGGGGAGCTGTTTTTT.

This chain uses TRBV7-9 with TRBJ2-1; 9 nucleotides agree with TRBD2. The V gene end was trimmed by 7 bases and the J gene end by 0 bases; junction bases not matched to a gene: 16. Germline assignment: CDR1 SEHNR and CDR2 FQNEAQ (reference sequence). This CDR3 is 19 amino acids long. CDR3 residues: CASIPALLAGLVSYNEQFF. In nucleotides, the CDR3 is TGTGCCAGCATCCCTGCCCTTCTAGCGGGACTTGTCTCCTACAATGAGCAGTTCTTC.

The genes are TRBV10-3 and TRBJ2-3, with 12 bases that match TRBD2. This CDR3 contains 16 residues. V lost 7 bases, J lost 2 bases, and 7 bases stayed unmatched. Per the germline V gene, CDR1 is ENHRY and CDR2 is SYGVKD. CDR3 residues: CAIKSSGRGATDTQYF. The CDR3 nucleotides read TGTGCCATCAAATCTAGCGGGAGGGGGGCCACAGATACGCAGTATTTT.

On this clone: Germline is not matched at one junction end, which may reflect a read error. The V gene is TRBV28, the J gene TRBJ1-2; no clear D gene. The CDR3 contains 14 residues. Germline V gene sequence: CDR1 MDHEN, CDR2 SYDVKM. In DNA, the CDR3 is TGTGCCAGCAATTTAGGTCTCAGGAACTATGGCTACACCTTC. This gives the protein CASNLGLRNYGYTF.

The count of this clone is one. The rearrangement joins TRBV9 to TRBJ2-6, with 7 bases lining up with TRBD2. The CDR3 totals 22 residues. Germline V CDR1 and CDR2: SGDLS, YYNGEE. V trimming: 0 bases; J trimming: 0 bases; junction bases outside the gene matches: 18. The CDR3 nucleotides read TGTGCCAGCAGCGTAGTGGTGGGAGGGCCTTCTTCGAGGTTCTCTGGGGCCAACGTCCTGACTTTC. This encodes CASSVVVGGPSSRFSGANVLTF. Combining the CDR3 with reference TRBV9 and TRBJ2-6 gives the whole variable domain DSGVTQTPKHLITATGQRVTLRCSPRSGDLSVYWYQQSLDQGLQFLIQYYNGEERAKGNILERFSAQQFPDLHSELNLSSLELGDSALYFCASSVVVGGPSSRFSGANVLTFGAGSRLTVL.

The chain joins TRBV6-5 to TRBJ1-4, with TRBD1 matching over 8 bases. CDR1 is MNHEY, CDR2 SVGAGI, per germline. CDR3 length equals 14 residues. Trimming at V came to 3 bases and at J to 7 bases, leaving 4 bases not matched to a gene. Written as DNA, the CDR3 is TGTGCCAGCAGTTATTCCGGGACAGGTGAAAAACTGTTTTTT. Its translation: CASSYSGTGEKLFF.

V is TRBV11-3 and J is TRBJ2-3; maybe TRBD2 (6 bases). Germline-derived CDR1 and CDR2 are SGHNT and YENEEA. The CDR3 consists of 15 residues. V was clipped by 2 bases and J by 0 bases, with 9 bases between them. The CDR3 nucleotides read TGTGCCAGCAGCTTACGGCGGGGTAGCACAGATACGCAGTATTTT. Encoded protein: CASSLRRGSTDTQYF.